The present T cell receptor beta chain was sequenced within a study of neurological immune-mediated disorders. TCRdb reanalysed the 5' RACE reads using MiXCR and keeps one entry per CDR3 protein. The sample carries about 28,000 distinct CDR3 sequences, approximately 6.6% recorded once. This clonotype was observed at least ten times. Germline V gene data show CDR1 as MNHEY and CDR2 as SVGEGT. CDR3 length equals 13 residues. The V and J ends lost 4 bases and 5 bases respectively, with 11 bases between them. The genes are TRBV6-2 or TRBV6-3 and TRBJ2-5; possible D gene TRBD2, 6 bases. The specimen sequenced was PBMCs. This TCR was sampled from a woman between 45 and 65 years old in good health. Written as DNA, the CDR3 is TGTGCCAGCAGTTCAGGGAGGTTGGAGACCCAGTACTTC. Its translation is CASSSGRLETQYF.